A selection of T cell receptor beta chains follows, all from one sample in a study of blood T cell repertoires in COVID-19. The data were produced by immunoSEQ multiplex PCR, yet TCRdb's version contains in-frame clones alone and is incomplete. Seen here are 40,000 to 50,000 clones, about 90% observed once, and the top ten hold approximately 16%. The sequencing sample was made of peripheral blood. The receptors here all came from a human donor in a cohort sampled during active COVID-19. Both conserved end residues are part of each CDR3. A D gene is named only where the DNA matches it firmly. For some rows the clone size is stated as once, few or many, or as a class when expanded; others skip it.

v_call: TRBV2; j_call: TRBJ2-1; d_call: TRBD2; clone_size: -; cdr3_length: 15; cdr3_nt: TGTGCCAGCGTACCTAGCGGGAGGGTATCCAATGAGCAGTTCTTC; cdr3_aa: CASVPSGRVSNEQFF
v_call: TRBV7-7; j_call: TRBJ2-7; d_call: -; clone_size: -; cdr3_length: 18; cdr3_nt: TGTGCCAGCAGCTTAGCAAGGAGCCGGGACACTCACTCCTACGAGCAGTACTTC; cdr3_aa: CASSLARSRDTHSYEQYF
v_call: TRBV30; j_call: TRBJ2-1; d_call: -; clone_size: -; cdr3_length: 12; cdr3_nt: TGTGCCTCTTGGGGGGGGGCGGATGAGCAGTTCTTC; cdr3_aa: CASWGGADEQFF
v_call: TRBV9; j_call: TRBJ2-7; d_call: TRBD2; clone_size: few; cdr3_length: 18; cdr3_nt: TGTGCCAGCAGCGTAGGAGTATTCGGGGGACTAGCTTCCGACGAGCAGTACTTC; cdr3_aa: CASSVGVFGGLASDEQYF
v_call: TRBV5-6; j_call: TRBJ2-6; d_call: -; clone_size: -; cdr3_length: 15; cdr3_nt: TGTGCCAGCAGCTTGTGGGGCGCTGGGGCCAACGTCCTGACTTTC; cdr3_aa: CASSLWGAGANVLTF
v_call: TRBV3-1/TRBV3-2; j_call: TRBJ2-6; d_call: -; clone_size: -; cdr3_length: 13; cdr3_nt: TGTGCCAGCAGCCAATATGGGGCCAACGTCCTGACTTTC; cdr3_aa: CASSQYGANVLTF
v_call: TRBV19; j_call: TRBJ2-7; d_call: TRBD1; clone_size: -; cdr3_length: 15; cdr3_nt: TGTGCCAGTAAAGTTAGGACAGGCAGCTCCTACGAGCAGTACTTC; cdr3_aa: CASKVRTGSSYEQYF
v_call: TRBV5-1; j_call: TRBJ1-4; d_call: TRBD1; clone_size: -; cdr3_length: 15; cdr3_nt: TGCGCCAGCAGCCCTGGACAGGGGGAGGGAGAAAAACTGTTTTTT; cdr3_aa: CASSPGQGEGEKLFF
v_call: TRBV9; j_call: TRBJ2-5; d_call: TRBD1; clone_size: -; cdr3_length: 17; cdr3_nt: TGTGCCAGCAGCGTAGACCCAAAGGGACAGCCGGCGGAGACCCAGTACTTC; cdr3_aa: CASSVDPKGQPAETQYF
v_call: TRBV10-3; j_call: TRBJ2-6; d_call: TRBD1; clone_size: -; cdr3_length: 17; cdr3_nt: TGTGCCATCAGCCCGGGACAGGGACTCTCTGGGGCCAACGTCCTGACTTTC; cdr3_aa: CAISPGQGLSGANVLTF
v_call: TRBV18; j_call: TRBJ2-5; d_call: TRBD2; clone_size: -; cdr3_length: 16; cdr3_nt: TGTGCCAGCTCACCGTTCGTCGGGACGGGAGGGGAGACCCAGTACTTC; cdr3_aa: CASSPFVGTGGETQYF
v_call: TRBV29-1; j_call: TRBJ2-6; d_call: TRBD1; clone_size: -; cdr3_length: 16; cdr3_nt: TGCAGCGTTTCCGGGACAGGGACCTCTGGGGCCAACGTCCTGACTTTC; cdr3_aa: CSVSGTGTSGANVLTF
v_call: TRBV9; j_call: TRBJ2-3; d_call: TRBD2; clone_size: -; cdr3_length: 16; cdr3_nt: TGTGCCAGCAGCGTAGGCGGGAGGGGAAAGACAGATACGCAGTATTTT; cdr3_aa: CASSVGGRGKTDTQYF
v_call: TRBV9; j_call: TRBJ2-7; d_call: TRBD1; clone_size: -; cdr3_length: 15; cdr3_nt: TGTGCCAGCAGCCCCCGAGGGGACAGTTCCTACGAGCAGTACTTC; cdr3_aa: CASSPRGDSSYEQYF
v_call: TRBV3-1/TRBV3-2; j_call: TRBJ1-5; d_call: TRBD1; clone_size: -; cdr3_length: 14; cdr3_nt: TGTGCCAGCAGCCAAGGGACAGGGTCCCAGCCCCAGCATTTT; cdr3_aa: CASSQGTGSQPQHF
v_call: TRBV9; j_call: TRBJ1-4; d_call: TRBD1; clone_size: -; cdr3_length: 16; cdr3_nt: TGTGCCAGCAGCGTTAATTCAGGGGGCGTATATGAAAAACTGTTTTTT; cdr3_aa: CASSVNSGGVYEKLFF
v_call: TRBV5-1; j_call: TRBJ2-3; d_call: TRBD2; clone_size: -; cdr3_length: 14; cdr3_nt: TGCGCCAGCAGCATTAGCGGGGGCACAGATACGCAGTATTTT; cdr3_aa: CASSISGGTDTQYF
v_call: TRBV4-2; j_call: TRBJ1-5; d_call: -; clone_size: once; cdr3_length: 16; cdr3_nt: TGTGCCAGCAGCCAAGATAGAACGGGGAGAAATCAGCCCCAGCATTTT; cdr3_aa: CASSQDRTGRNQPQHF
v_call: TRBV5-5; j_call: TRBJ2-7; d_call: -; clone_size: -; cdr3_length: 15; cdr3_nt: TGTGCCAGCAGCTTGGAGCTAGCCCTCTCGAGGGAGCAGTACTTC; cdr3_aa: CASSLELALSREQYF
v_call: TRBV3-1/TRBV3-2; j_call: TRBJ2-7; d_call: -; clone_size: -; cdr3_length: 12; cdr3_nt: TGTGCCAGCAGCCAAGTCCCCAACGAGCAGTACTTC; cdr3_aa: CASSQVPNEQYF
v_call: TRBV6-4; j_call: TRBJ2-1; d_call: TRBD2; clone_size: -; cdr3_length: 14; cdr3_nt: TGTGCCAGCAGTGACGTGAGGGGAGGGGATGAGCAGTTCTTC; cdr3_aa: CASSDVRGGDEQFF
v_call: TRBV5-6; j_call: TRBJ2-3; d_call: -; clone_size: -; cdr3_length: 13; cdr3_nt: TGTGCCAGCAGCTTACTAGTCACAGATACGCAGTATTTT; cdr3_aa: CASSLLVTDTQYF
v_call: TRBV19; j_call: TRBJ1-1; d_call: -; clone_size: -; cdr3_length: 15; cdr3_nt: TGTGCCAGTCGGTTTCTGGCGGGGGCGGACACTGAAGCTTTCTTT; cdr3_aa: CASRFLAGADTEAFF
v_call: TRBV7-2; j_call: TRBJ2-7; d_call: -; clone_size: -; cdr3_length: 14; cdr3_nt: TGTGCCAGCAGCTTCGGGCAGGGGACCCACGAGCAGTACTTC; cdr3_aa: CASSFGQGTHEQYF
v_call: TRBV5-1; j_call: TRBJ2-7; d_call: -; clone_size: -; cdr3_length: 14; cdr3_nt: TGCGCCAGCAGCCCGGGGTGGCAGCTCTACGAGCAGTACTTC; cdr3_aa: CASSPGWQLYEQYF
v_call: TRBV5-5; j_call: TRBJ1-1; d_call: -; clone_size: -; cdr3_length: 12; cdr3_nt: TGTGCCAGCAGCCCACTCTCTCCTGAAGCTTTCTTT; cdr3_aa: CASSPLSPEAFF
v_call: TRBV7-9; j_call: TRBJ1-4; d_call: TRBD1; clone_size: -; cdr3_length: 15; cdr3_nt: TGTGCCAGCAGCTTAGGACAGGGGCCCAATGAAAAACTGTTTTTT; cdr3_aa: CASSLGQGPNEKLFF
v_call: TRBV2; j_call: TRBJ1-2; d_call: TRBD1; clone_size: once; cdr3_length: 17; cdr3_nt: TGTGCCAGCAGAGATCCGGGACAGGGGGATACTAACTATGGCTACACCTTC; cdr3_aa: CASRDPGQGDTNYGYTF
v_call: TRBV30; j_call: TRBJ1-4; d_call: -; clone_size: -; cdr3_length: 14; cdr3_nt: TGTGCCTGGAGTCCACGGGGGGGATATGAAAAACTGTTTTTT; cdr3_aa: CAWSPRGGYEKLFF
v_call: TRBV13; j_call: TRBJ2-1; d_call: -; clone_size: -; cdr3_length: 13; cdr3_nt: TGTGCCAGCAGCTTAGGTTTGGCGGATGAGCAGTTCTTC; cdr3_aa: CASSLGLADEQFF
v_call: TRBV5-1; j_call: TRBJ1-4; d_call: TRBD1; clone_size: once; cdr3_length: 15; cdr3_nt: TGCGCCAGCAGCACCGGGACAGGGGCAGATGAAAAACTGTTTTTT; cdr3_aa: CASSTGTGADEKLFF
v_call: TRBV7-9; j_call: TRBJ1-1; d_call: -; clone_size: -; cdr3_length: 12; cdr3_nt: TGTGCCAGCAGTTACCCGGGGTCCGAAGCTTTCTTT; cdr3_aa: CASSYPGSEAFF
v_call: TRBV19; j_call: TRBJ1-5; d_call: TRBD1; clone_size: -; cdr3_length: 14; cdr3_nt: TGTGCCAGTAGGACAGGGGGCGGCAATCAGCCCCAGCATTTT; cdr3_aa: CASRTGGGNQPQHF
v_call: TRBV5-6; j_call: TRBJ2-5; d_call: TRBD1; clone_size: -; cdr3_length: 13; cdr3_nt: TGTGCCAGCAGCGAGACAGGGGGAGAGACCCAGTACTTC; cdr3_aa: CASSETGGETQYF
v_call: TRBV28; j_call: TRBJ2-7; d_call: -; clone_size: -; cdr3_length: 12; cdr3_nt: TGTGCCAGCACGAGCGGACCCTACGAGCAGTACTTC; cdr3_aa: CASTSGPYEQYF
v_call: TRBV24-1; j_call: TRBJ2-5; d_call: -; clone_size: -; cdr3_length: 15; cdr3_nt: TGTGCCACCAGTGATTCCCGTCTGGGGGGAGAGACCCAGTACTTC; cdr3_aa: CATSDSRLGGETQYF
v_call: TRBV10-3; j_call: TRBJ2-3; d_call: -; clone_size: -; cdr3_length: 14; cdr3_nt: TGTGCCATCAGTGAAGGTGACTACACAGATACGCAGTATTTT; cdr3_aa: CAISEGDYTDTQYF
v_call: TRBV9; j_call: TRBJ2-3; d_call: -; clone_size: once; cdr3_length: 15; cdr3_nt: TGTGCCAGCAGCGTAGGGCAGGGTAAGACAGATACGCAGTATTTT; cdr3_aa: CASSVGQGKTDTQYF
v_call: TRBV13; j_call: TRBJ2-1; d_call: TRBD2; clone_size: -; cdr3_length: 17; cdr3_nt: TGTGCCAGCAGCGCCGCCGGGACTAGCGGGAGGGCGTTCGAGCAGTTCTTC; cdr3_aa: CASSAAGTSGRAFEQFF